The rows below give T cell receptor beta chains drawn from one sample of a study of T-cell memory formation after mild COVID-19. A single record per CDR3 protein comes from TCRdb applying MiXCR to the 5' RACE reads. The sample includes around 110,000 distinct CDR3 sequences, 13% to 15% of them seen just once. Sequenced input: PBMCs or a T cell subset sorted from them (not recorded which). These receptors all come from a man aged 18 to 30 who had mild COVID-19 (a few samples of this study predate the infection). Cell type and time point are not known. Each CDR3 is given with its conserved first and last residue. D genes are given only for firm matches. Clone size appears in some rows only: once, few, many, or a class for an expanded clone.

cdr3_aa	cdr3_nt	clone_size	d_call	v_call	j_call
CASSYTGATDTQYF	TGCGCCAGCAGCTACACCGGGGCCACAGATACGCAGTATTTT	few	NA	TRBV4-3	TRBJ2-3
CASSQVEERSGANVLTF	TGCGCCAGCAGCCAAGTAGAGGAGCGCTCTGGGGCCAACGTCCTGACTTTC	many	NA	TRBV4-3	TRBJ2-6
CAWSDPQETQYF	TGTGCCTGGAGTGATCCTCAAGAGACCCAGTACTTC	NA	NA	TRBV30	TRBJ2-5
CASSFRQFGGYTF	TGTGCCAGCAGTTTCCGACAGTTTGGCGGCTACACCTTC	NA	NA	TRBV12-3/TRBV12-4	TRBJ1-2
CASSVVFGTGDPNEQFF	TGTGCCAGCAGCGTAGTCTTCGGGACAGGTGATCCCAATGAGCAGTTCTTC	NA	TRBD1	TRBV9	TRBJ2-1
CASSFGTGKDTQYF	TGTGCCAGCAGCTTTGGGACAGGGAAAGATACGCAGTATTTT	few	TRBD1	TRBV6-5	TRBJ2-3
CASSFGILNNEKLFF	TGTGCCAGCAGTTTCGGGATACTAAATAATGAAAAACTGTTTTTT	NA	NA	TRBV27	TRBJ1-4
CASSRGGISYEQYF	TGTGCCAGCAGCCGGGGCGGGATCTCCTACGAGCAGTACTTC	NA	NA	TRBV4-2	TRBJ2-7
CASSLRDRQFF	TGTGCCAGCAGTTTGCGGGACCGGCAGTTCTTC	NA	NA	TRBV27	TRBJ2-1
CASSREGTSSLPGDTGELFF	TGTGCCAGCAGTCGGGAGGGGACTAGCTCTCTGCCTGGGGACACCGGGGAGCTGTTTTTT	many	TRBD2	TRBV6-5	TRBJ2-2
CASSLSGGKINTEAFF	TGTGCCAGCAGCCTTTCGGGCGGAAAAATTAACACTGAAGCTTTCTTT	few	NA	TRBV7-2	TRBJ1-1
CASSLTGGRVDEQFF	TGTGCCAGCAGCTTAACAGGGGGCCGTGTCGATGAGCAGTTCTTC	NA	TRBD1	TRBV7-6	TRBJ2-1
CASSLGALGDQPQHF	TGTGCCAGCAGCTTAGGGGCCTTGGGGGACCAGCCCCAGCATTTT	many	NA	TRBV7-9	TRBJ1-5
CRLARLPNTEAFF	TGCAGGCTCGCGAGACTCCCGAACACTGAAGCTTTCTTT	few	NA	TRBV20-1	TRBJ1-1
CATGTGDTGELFF	TGTGCCACCGGGACAGGGGACACCGGGGAGCTGTTTTTT	many	TRBD1	TRBV24-1	TRBJ2-2
CASSYRDSQETQYF	TGTGCCAGCAGTTACCGGGACTCTCAAGAGACCCAGTACTTC	few	NA	TRBV6-2/TRBV6-3	TRBJ2-5
CASRPRGGTDTQYF	TGTGCCAGCAGACCCCGGGGGGGCACAGATACGCAGTATTTT	NA	TRBD2	TRBV27	TRBJ2-3
CASSERRGPGELFF	TGTGCCAGCAGTGAACGGAGGGGGCCCGGGGAGCTGTTTTTT	few	NA	TRBV6-1	TRBJ2-2
CAWSALAGGYQETQYF	TGTGCCTGGAGTGCCCTTGCGGGGGGGTACCAAGAGACCCAGTACTTC	few	TRBD2	TRBV30	TRBJ2-5
CASRLGVTEQFF	TGTGCCAGCAGATTAGGAGTCACTGAGCAGTTCTTC	NA	NA	TRBV11-2	TRBJ2-1
CATSRDISGTDTQYF	TGTGCCACCAGCAGAGATATTAGTGGCACAGATACGCAGTATTTT	NA	NA	TRBV15	TRBJ2-3
CASSSPGGNDNSPLHF	TGTGCCAGCAGCTCTCCAGGGGGCAATGATAATTCACCCCTCCACTTT	few	TRBD1	TRBV5-5	TRBJ1-6
CASNPGGFYNEQFF	TGTGCCAGTAATCCAGGGGGCTTTTACAATGAGCAGTTCTTC	NA	TRBD1	TRBV19	TRBJ2-1
CASSQDPPGEYETQYF	TGCGCCAGCAGCCAAGATCCCCCGGGAGAGTATGAGACCCAGTACTTC	NA	NA	TRBV4-3	TRBJ2-5
CASSPREVSYEQYF	TGTGCCAGCAGTCCGCGGGAGGTCTCCTACGAGCAGTACTTC	few	TRBD2	TRBV12-3/TRBV12-4	TRBJ2-7
CASSHRDTGPNEQFF	TGTGCCAGCAGCCACCGGGACACGGGCCCCAATGAGCAGTTCTTC	few	NA	TRBV6-6	TRBJ2-1
CASSQEVLGGNTGELFF	TGTGCCAGCAGCCAAGAAGTTTTAGGAGGGAACACCGGGGAGCTGTTTTTT	few	NA	TRBV4-2	TRBJ2-2
CASSYIGEGTEAFF	TGTGCCAGCAGTTATATAGGGGAGGGCACTGAAGCTTTCTTT	NA	NA	TRBV6-5	TRBJ1-1
CASTYPGGGGRSYTF	TGTGCCAGCACTTACCCGGGCGGGGGAGGACGAAGCTACACCTTC	once	NA	TRBV7-9	TRBJ1-2
CSVELRDNYGYTF	TGCAGCGTTGAGCTCCGCGATAACTATGGCTACACCTTC	NA	NA	TRBV29-1	TRBJ1-2
CASSERVRGGTDTQYF	TGTGCCAGCAGTGAACGGGTGCGGGGGGGCACAGATACGCAGTATTTT	many	TRBD2	TRBV6-1	TRBJ2-3
CASSQDSGPSGTQYF	TGCGCCAGCAGCCAAGATTCAGGGCCCTCGGGGACCCAGTACTTC	few	NA	TRBV4-3	TRBJ2-5
CASSPRLGKRGDTDTQYF	TGTGCCAGCAGTCCCCGGTTAGGAAAGCGGGGGGACACAGATACGCAGTATTTT	NA	TRBD2	TRBV12-3/TRBV12-4	TRBJ2-3
CASSERPGGYTF	TGTGCCAGCAGTGAAAGGCCCGGGGGCTACACCTTC	NA	NA	TRBV25-1	TRBJ1-2
CASSYSGTGLRENTEAFF	TGTGCCAGCAGTTATTCCGGGACAGGGCTCAGAGAGAACACTGAAGCTTTCTTT	many	TRBD1	TRBV6-5	TRBJ1-1
CASSFGGGSSYEQYF	TGTGCCAGCAGTTTTGGAGGGGGGAGCTCCTACGAGCAGTACTTC	few	NA	TRBV12-3/TRBV12-4	TRBJ2-7
CASSSPGGLTQHF	TGTGCCAGCAGTTCGCCCGGGGGCTTGACCCAGCATTTT	many	NA	TRBV6-5	TRBJ1-5
CASSDTGTATDTQYF	TGTGCCAGCAGTGATACGGGGACGGCCACAGATACGCAGTATTTT	NA	NA	TRBV6-4	TRBJ2-3
CASSSKQGNTVYEQYF	TGTGCCAGCAGCTCGAAACAGGGAAATACCGTGTACGAGCAGTACTTC	few	NA	TRBV7-9	TRBJ2-7
CATSRDLTGKNTGELFF	TGTGCCACCAGCAGAGATCTAACGGGGAAAAACACCGGGGAGCTGTTTTTT	few	NA	TRBV15	TRBJ2-2
CASSLTDGTDTQYF	TGTGCCAGCAGCTTAACCGACGGGACAGATACGCAGTATTTT	few	NA	TRBV7-2	TRBJ2-3
CASSIGSVYTEAFF	TGTGCCAGTAGTATAGGATCGGTTTACACTGAAGCTTTCTTT	few	NA	TRBV19	TRBJ1-1
CATSRRQIISGANVLTF	TGTGCCACCAGCAGGAGACAGATCATCTCTGGGGCCAACGTCCTGACTTTC	NA	NA	TRBV15	TRBJ2-6
CASSGTGWGSEQYF	TGTGCCAGCAGCGGAACCGGATGGGGGTCCGAGCAGTACTTC	many	NA	TRBV9	TRBJ2-7
CASSWGTTEAFF	TGTGCCAGCAGCTGGGGGACCACTGAAGCTTTCTTT	NA	NA	TRBV11-2	TRBJ1-1
CASSVEGGSSYEQYF	TGTGCCAGCAGCGTAGAAGGGGGCAGCTCCTACGAGCAGTACTTC	NA	TRBD1	TRBV9	TRBJ2-7
CASSPNHQPQHF	TGTGCCAGCAGTCCTAACCATCAGCCCCAGCATTTT	NA	NA	TRBV6-2/TRBV6-3	TRBJ1-5
CGTVGSYGYTF	TGCGGGACCGTCGGATCCTATGGCTACACCTTC	NA	NA	TRBV19	TRBJ1-2
CASTDPAAGYTSGNQPQHF	TGTGCCAGCACCGATCCCGCTGCAGGGTACACATCAGGCAATCAGCCCCAGCATTTT	many	NA	TRBV12-3/TRBV12-4	TRBJ1-5
CASSLDGPLDTQYF	TGTGCCAGCAGCTTAGATGGGCCGTTAGATACGCAGTATTTT	few	NA	TRBV7-8	TRBJ2-3
CASSFTGQWMEGYTF	TGTGCCAGTTCCTTTACGGGACAGTGGATGGAGGGCTACACCTTC	NA	TRBD1	TRBV19	TRBJ1-2
CASSVPQQGAEQETQYF	TGTGCCAGCAGCGTCCCCCAGCAGGGGGCGGAACAAGAGACCCAGTACTTC	NA	NA	TRBV21-1	TRBJ2-5
CASSYWRGLNTGELFF	TGTGCCAGCAGTTACTGGCGGGGGTTGAACACCGGGGAGCTGTTTTTT	few	TRBD2	TRBV6-2/TRBV6-3	TRBJ2-2
CASTNDRGQDQPQHF	TGTGCCAGCACCAATGACAGGGGGCAAGATCAGCCCCAGCATTTT	many	TRBD1	TRBV6-2/TRBV6-3	TRBJ1-5
CASSLALQADTQYF	TGTGCCAGCAGCTTAGCGCTTCAGGCAGATACGCAGTATTTT	NA	NA	TRBV7-6	TRBJ2-3
CASSPRWGDGYEQYF	TGTGCCAGCAGCCCCAGATGGGGGGACGGGTACGAGCAGTACTTC	few	NA	TRBV28	TRBJ2-7
CASSQDFLAGGPMTYEQYF	TGTGCCAGCAGCCAAGATTTCCTAGCGGGGGGCCCGATGACCTACGAGCAGTACTTC	NA	TRBD2	TRBV4-2	TRBJ2-7
CASRGRNYNEQFF	TGTGCCAGCAGAGGCAGAAACTACAATGAGCAGTTCTTC	few	NA	TRBV6-4	TRBJ2-1